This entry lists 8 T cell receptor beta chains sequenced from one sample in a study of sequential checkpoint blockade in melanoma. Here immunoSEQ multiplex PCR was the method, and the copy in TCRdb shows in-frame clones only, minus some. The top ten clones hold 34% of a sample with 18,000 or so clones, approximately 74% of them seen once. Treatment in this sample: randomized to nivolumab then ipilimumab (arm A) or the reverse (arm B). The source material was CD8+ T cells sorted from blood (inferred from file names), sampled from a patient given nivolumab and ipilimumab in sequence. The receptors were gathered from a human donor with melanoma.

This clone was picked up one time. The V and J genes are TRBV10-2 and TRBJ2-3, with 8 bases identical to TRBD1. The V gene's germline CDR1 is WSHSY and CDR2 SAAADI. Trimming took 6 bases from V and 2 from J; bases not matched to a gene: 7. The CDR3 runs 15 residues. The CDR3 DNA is TGCGCCAGCAGCGCAGGACAGGGCGACACAGATACGCAGTATTTT. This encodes CASSAGQGDTDTQYF.

CDR3 protein: CASLDRKKNYGYTF. CDR3 in DNA: TGTGCCAGTCTGGACAGGAAAAAAAACTATGGCTACACCTTC. The V and J genes are TRBV19 and TRBJ1-2; 7 bases are shared with TRBD1. With 8 bases clipped from V and 2 bases from J, the junction kept 8 bases outside the gene matches. This CDR3 contains 14 residues. From germline, CDR1 is LNHDA and CDR2 SQIVND (reference sequence).

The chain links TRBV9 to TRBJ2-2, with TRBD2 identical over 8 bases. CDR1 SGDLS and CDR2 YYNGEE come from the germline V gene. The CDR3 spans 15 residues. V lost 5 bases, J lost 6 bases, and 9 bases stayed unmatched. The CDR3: CASRQEVAGPGELFF. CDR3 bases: TGTGCCAGCAGACAAGAGGTAGCGGGGCCCGGGGAGCTGTTTTTT. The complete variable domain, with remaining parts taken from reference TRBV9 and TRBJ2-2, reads DSGVTQTPKHLITATGQRVTLRCSPRSGDLSVYWYQQSLDQGLQFLIQYYNGEERAKGNILERFSAQQFPDLHSELNLSSLELGDSALYFCASRQEVAGPGELFFGEGSRLTVL.

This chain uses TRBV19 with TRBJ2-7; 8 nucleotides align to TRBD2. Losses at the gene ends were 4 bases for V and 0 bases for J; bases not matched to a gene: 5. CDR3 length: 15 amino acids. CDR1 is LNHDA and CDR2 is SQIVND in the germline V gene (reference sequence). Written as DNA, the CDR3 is TGTGCCAGTAGTACGGACGGGGGGGACTCCTACGAGCAGTACTTC. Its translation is CASSTDGGDSYEQYF.

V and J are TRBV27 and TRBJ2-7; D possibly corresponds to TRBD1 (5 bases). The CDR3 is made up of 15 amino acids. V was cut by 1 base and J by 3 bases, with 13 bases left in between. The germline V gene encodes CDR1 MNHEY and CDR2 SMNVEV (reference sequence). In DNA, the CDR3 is TGTGCCAGCAGTTTATTCCAGGGTTTAAACTACGAGCAGTACTTC. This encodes CASSLFQGLNYEQYF.

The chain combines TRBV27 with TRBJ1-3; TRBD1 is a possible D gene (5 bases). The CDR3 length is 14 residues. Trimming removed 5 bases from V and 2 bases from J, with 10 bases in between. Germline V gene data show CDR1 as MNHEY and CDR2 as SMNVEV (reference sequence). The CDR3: CASSMTATGNTIYF. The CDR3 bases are TGTGCCAGCAGTATGACAGCCACTGGAAACACCATATATTTT.

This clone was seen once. As DNA, the CDR3 is TGTGCCTGTACTACAGGGGGCTCCCTACGGGATACGCAGTATTTT. Translating gives CACTTGGSLRDTQYF. The chain carries TRBV30 and TRBJ2-3, with 9 bases identical to TRBD1. CDR3 length equals 15 residues. The germline gives CDR1 GTSNPN, CDR2 SVGIG (reference sequence). V was pared by 6 bases and J by 6 bases, with 13 bases of the junction left unmatched.

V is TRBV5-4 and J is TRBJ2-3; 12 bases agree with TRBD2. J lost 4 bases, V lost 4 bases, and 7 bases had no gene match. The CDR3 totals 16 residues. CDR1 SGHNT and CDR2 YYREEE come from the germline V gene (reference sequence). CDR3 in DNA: TGTGCCAGCAGCCCGTCTAGCGGGGGGGTACCAGATACGCAGTATTTT. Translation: CASSPSSGGVPDTQYF.